This TCR beta chain was captured by sequencing in a study of T cell changes during pregnancy in multiple sclerosis. V was clipped by 0 bases and J by 1 base, with 7 bases between them. CDR1 is SGHRS and CDR2 is YFSETQ in the germline V gene. The CDR3 contains 14 residues. TCRdb's copy holds only in-frame clones and misses some; the assay was immunoSEQ multiplex PCR. The sample consists of 65,000 to 85,000 clones, around 89% of them appearing once. This TCR was sampled from a female donor in good health, enrolled as a control in a pregnancy study. The source material was peripheral blood, sampled in the first trimester of pregnancy. J is TRBJ1-2 and V is TRBV5-1; D might be TRBD1 (6 bases). The CDR3 coding sequence is TGCGCCAGCAGCTTGGGGGGGCTTAACTATGGCTACACCTTC. Its translation is CASSLGGLNYGYTF.